The 2 T cell receptor beta chains below all came from one sample that was sequenced in a study of cytotoxic CD8 clonotypes in ibrutinib-treated CLL. Produced via immunoSEQ multiplex PCR; TCRdb's table is partial and in-frame only. The table includes almost 250,000 clones, roughly 70% detected once. The sequencing used PBMCs, collected after 24 months of ibrutinib treatment. The receptors originated from a human donor with chronic lymphocytic leukemia.

This clone was observed a few times. The V gene is TRBV19, the J gene TRBJ2-7; D unclear. The CDR3 contains 13 residues. V dropped 4 bases and J dropped 3 bases, with 10 bases sitting between them. Germline V gene sequence: CDR1 LNHDA, CDR2 SQIVND (reference sequence). In DNA form, the CDR3 reads TGTGCCAGTAGTAAGGGCAGTAGCTACGAGCAGTACTTC. Its translation is CASSKGSSYEQYF.

The CDR3 loop reads CASSGVREKLFF. The CDR3 coding sequence is TGTGCCAGTTCGGGGGTACGGGAAAAACTGTTTTTT. The V call is TRBV6-5, the J call TRBJ1-4; weak D call: TRBD1 (5 bases). The CDR3 has 12 residues. CDR1 and CDR2 from the germline V gene are MNHEY and SVGAGI. V was clipped by 9 bases and J by 8 bases, with 13 bases between them.